This record concerns one T cell receptor beta chain sequence. These data belong to a study of blood T cell repertoires in COVID-19. Turning to the study itself: COVID-19 samples from acute and convalescent phases originated in the United States, Italy and Spain. The cDNA or gDNA used as material had been derived from T cells, B-cell-depleted T cells, or PBMCs.

The CDR3 spans 16 residues. The V segment lost 6 bases and the J segment 5 bases; nucleotides outside the gene matches: 10. The germline gives CDR1 SGHVS, CDR2 FQNEAQ. As originally analysed: Estimates of nucleated cell counts were drawn from the amplification of reference gene primers. TCRdb's copy holds only in-frame clones and misses some; the assay was immunoSEQ multiplex PCR. D and trimming come from the DNA, and the V and J calls and clone size come from that table. The sample consists of around 260,000 clones, around 90% of them appearing once. The genes are TRBV7-8 and TRBJ1-4; 9 bases match TRBD1. The TCR was taken from a man in his 60s who had recovered from COVID-19. Sequenced input: peripheral blood. The CDR3 region is CASRPTEGTGNEKLFF. DNA of the CDR3: TGTGCCAGCAGGCCAACCGAAGGGACAGGGAATGAAAAACTGTTTTTT.